The next 21 T cell receptor beta chains were all read from a single sample in a study of cytomegalovirus exposure and HLA in healthy donors. The study ran its PCR with 60 Vbeta and 13 Jbeta primers. Produced via immunoSEQ multiplex PCR; TCRdb's table is partial and in-frame only. The data show 100,000 to 150,000 clones, roughly 81% seen once. Sequencing was performed on PBMCs. These receptors were obtained from a woman under 40 in good health and CMV-seronegative.

The V and J genes are TRBV6-5 and TRBJ1-1; D might be TRBD1 (5 bases). The germline V gene has CDR1 MNHEY and CDR2 SVGAGI. With 7 bases removed from V and 0 bases from J, the gap between germline ends came to 9 bases. This CDR3 is built from 13 residues. CDR3 nucleotide sequence: TGTGCCAGCAACTACAGGATGAACACTGAAGCTTTCTTT. Translated: CASNYRMNTEAFF.

In its sample, this clone was seen a few times. The V gene is TRBV4-1, the J gene TRBJ1-5; 8 bases are shared with TRBD1. Losses at the gene ends were 4 bases for V and 1 base for J; bases not matched to a gene: 6. Germline CDR1 and CDR2: MGHRA and YSYEKL. CDR3 size: 16 residues. This CDR3 reads CASSRGQGPSNQPQHF. In nucleotides, the CDR3 is TGCGCCAGCAGCCGAGGACAGGGACCGAGCAATCAGCCCCAGCATTTT.

This clone was observed once. This chain joins TRBV30 and TRBJ2-3; unclear D gene. The CDR3 has 11 amino acids. Trimming took 1 base from V and 3 from J, leaving 2 bases between them. CDR1 GTSNPN and CDR2 SVGIG come from the germline V gene (reference sequence). CDR3 coding DNA: TGTGCCTGGAGTGCGACAGATACGCAGTATTTT. This codes for CAWSATDTQYF.

The sample holds one count of this clone. The chain combines TRBV2 with TRBJ1-1, with 7 nucleotides matching TRBD1. J was trimmed by 7 bases and V by 1 base; bases with no gene match: 9. From germline, CDR1 is SNHLY and CDR2 FYNNEI. The CDR3 extends over 15 amino acids. The CDR3 reads CASSEDQGGMSEAFF. The CDR3 region has the DNA TGTGCCAGCAGTGAAGATCAAGGGGGCATGAGTGAAGCTTTCTTT.

This chain connects TRBV6-6 to TRBJ2-5; 10 bases align to TRBD1. The J call may be faulty, since TRBJ2-7 better matches the DNA end. CDR1 is MNHNY, CDR2 SVGAGI, per germline (reference sequence). This CDR3 has 16 residues. CDR3 amino acids: CASSYGPGQGEYEQYF. The CDR3 bases are TGTGCCAGCAGTTACGGCCCCGGACAGGGGGAATACGAGCAGTACTTC.

The chain carries TRBV10-3 and TRBJ2-6, with D possibly being TRBD2 (5 bases). V gave up 8 bases and J gave up 4 bases, with 27 bases separating them. The CDR3 is 19 amino acids. The germline CDR1 and CDR2 sequences are ENHRY and SYGVKD. Written as DNA, the CDR3 is TGTGCCATCTCAAATCAGGTGGGAGTACCGGGGAGAGGGGCCAACGTCCTGACTTTC. This codes for CAISNQVGVPGRGANVLTF.

The chain is built from TRBV19 and TRBJ1-1; D not resolved. This CDR3 comprises 15 residues. V dropped 3 bases and J dropped 7 bases, with 18 bases sitting between them. Per germline, CDR1 LNHDA and CDR2 SQIVND (reference sequence). CDR3 in amino acids: CASSIARSVQFEAFF. Written as DNA, the CDR3 is TGTGCCAGTAGTATTGCCAGGTCAGTACAATTTGAAGCTTTCTTT.

This chain connects TRBV6-5 to TRBJ1-2; TRBD1 aligns across 10 bases. This CDR3 has 15 residues. The ends lost 8 bases at V and 1 base at J; junction bases unmatched: 7. Germline CDR1 is MNHEY and CDR2 is SVGAGI. The CDR3 protein is CASSRQGALNYGYTF. CDR3 coding DNA: TGTGCCAGCTCGCGACAGGGGGCGCTTAACTATGGCTACACCTTC.

The table lists this clone with a few counts. This chain connects TRBV11-1 to TRBJ2-3; the match to TRBD2 covers 7 bases. The CDR3 covers 16 residues. Germline CDR1 SGHAT, CDR2 FQDESV (reference sequence). J lost 1 base, V lost 5 bases, and 9 bases had no gene match. CDR3 bases: TGTGCCAGCAGCGACCGATCGCTAGCGGGCACAGATACGCAGTATTTT. Its protein is CASSDRSLAGTDTQYF.

The chain is built from TRBV6-1 and TRBJ1-2, with D possibly matching TRBD1 (5 bases). CDR1 is MNHNS and CDR2 is SASEGT in the germline V gene. The CDR3 has 14 amino acids. The V gene lost 2 bases and the J gene lost 5 bases, with 12 bases spanning the gap. The CDR3 DNA is TGTGCCAGCAGTGAAAATAGGGGAAGGTATGGCTACACCTTC. Translated, it gives CASSENRGRYGYTF.

This chain uses TRBV4-2 with TRBJ2-4; TRBD2 matches 8 bases. There are 14 residues in the CDR3. J was trimmed by 10 bases and V by 0 bases; bases with no gene match: 5. Germline CDR1 is LGHNA and CDR2 is YNFKEQ. The CDR3 reads CASSQERTGGIQYF. CDR3 bases: TGTGCCAGCAGCCAAGAGAGAACGGGAGGGATTCAGTACTTC.

J is TRBJ1-2 and V is TRBV4-3; D remains unclear. Per germline, CDR1 LGHNA and CDR2 YSLEER. CDR3 length: 14 residues. V gave up 0 bases and J gave up 4 bases, with 9 bases separating them. CDR3 nucleotide sequence: TGCGCCAGCAGCCAAGATTGGACTTTCTATGGCTACACCTTC. This gives the protein CASSQDWTFYGYTF.

The table lists this clone with a few counts. This chain connects TRBV30 to TRBJ2-3; 10 bases agree with TRBD2. This CDR3 comprises 14 residues. Germline CDR1 is GTSNPN and CDR2 is SVGIG (reference sequence). With V trimmed by 3 bases and J by 0 bases, 0 bases remained unmatched. CDR3 amino acids: CAWRTSGSTDTQYF. DNA of the CDR3: TGTGCCTGGAGGACTAGCGGGAGCACAGATACGCAGTATTTT. Looking up the rest from reference TRBV30 and TRBJ2-3 gives the full variable domain: SQTIHQWPATLVQPVGSPLSLECTVEGTSNPNLYWYRQAAGRGLQLLFYSVGIGQISSEVPQNLSASRPQDRQFILSSKKLLLSDSGFYLCAWRTSGSTDTQYFGPGTRLTVL.

In its sample, this clone was seen once. This chain links TRBV19 with TRBJ1-2; no reliable D call. This CDR3 spans 14 amino acids. Germline assignment: CDR1 LNHDA and CDR2 SQIVND (reference sequence). Trimming removed 5 bases at V and 7 bases at J, with 17 bases between. CDR3 amino acids: CASSPLAGEAGYTF. CDR3 in DNA: TGTGCCAGTAGTCCGCTAGCGGGCGAGGCTGGCTACACCTTC.

The CDR3 DNA sequence: TGCAGCGTTGAAAAGGGAGGGGGGCGAAGGGGAGAGCAGTACTTC. As protein: CSVEKGGGRRGEQYF. The chain recombines TRBV29-1 with TRBJ2-7, with D perhaps matching TRBD2 (7 bases). CDR3 length: 15 amino acids. V was trimmed by 2 bases and J by 7 bases, leaving 21 bases between them. CDR1 and CDR2 from the germline V gene are SQVTM and ANQGSEA.

Only a few counts were recorded for this clone. The chain couples TRBV5-4 to TRBJ2-5; TRBD1 matches 7 bases. The germline V gene has CDR1 SGHNT and CDR2 YYREEE (reference sequence). The CDR3 is 14 residues long. J gave up 1 base and V 3 bases, and 3 bases lay outside the gene matches. CDR3 in amino acids: CASSSGQLQETQYF. In DNA, the CDR3 is TGTGCCAGCAGCTCGGGACAGCTCCAAGAGACCCAGTACTTC.

The rearrangement uses TRBV14 and TRBJ2-7; tentatively, D is TRBD1 (5 bases). Germline assignment: CDR1 SGHDN and CDR2 FVKESK. The V end was cut by 1 base, the J end by 0 bases, with 13 bases between. CDR3 size: 16 residues. The CDR3 here is CASSQGWGQTSYEQYF. CDR3 DNA sequence: TGTGCCAGCAGCCAAGGATGGGGCCAAACCTCCTACGAGCAGTACTTC.

V gene TRBV4-2 combines with J gene TRBJ2-1; D not certain. The germline V gene encodes CDR1 LGHNA and CDR2 YNFKEQ. This CDR3 is 16 amino acids long. V lost 9 bases and J lost 0, with 18 bases in between. The DNA for the CDR3 is TGTGCCAGTACTACAATCGCCAGAAGCTCCTACAATGAGCAGTTCTTC. Translation gives CASTTIARSSYNEQFF.

The chain links TRBV5-6 to TRBJ1-3; D not resolved. Trimming shortened V by 4 bases and J by 3 bases, and 17 bases separated the two germline ends. From germline, CDR1 is SGHDT and CDR2 YYEEEE. The CDR3 is 16 amino acids. Here the CDR3 DNA reads TGTGCCAGCAGCATAACGACTGCCGTGCTTGGAAACACCATATATTTT. Translation: CASSITTAVLGNTIYF.

This chain joins TRBV5-4 and TRBJ2-7; no clear D. V was shortened by 4 bases and J by 1 base, with 3 bases between the two germline ends. Germline V gives CDR1 SGHNT, CDR2 YYREEE (reference sequence). CDR3 length: 11 amino acids. Here the CDR3 DNA reads TGTGCCAGCAGCCGTTCCTACGAGCAGTACTTC. Translated: CASSRSYEQYF. Based on the CDR3 plus reference TRBV5-4 and TRBJ2-7, the full variable domain is ETGVTQSPTHLIKTRGQQVTLRCSSQSGHNTVSWYQQALGQGPQFIFQYYREEENGRGNFPPRFSGLQFPNYSSELNVNALELDDSALYLCASSRSYEQYFGPGTRLTVT.

This clone was observed once. The V gene is TRBV15, the J gene TRBJ1-2, with 7 bases identical to TRBD1. The CDR3 runs 16 residues. Losses at the gene ends were 3 bases for V and 3 bases for J; bases not matched to a gene: 10. Germline loops: CDR1 LNHNV, CDR2 YYDKDF (reference sequence). CDR3 loop: CATSRDWGTEDYGYTF. The CDR3 DNA reads as TGTGCCACCAGCAGGGATTGGGGGACAGAGGACTATGGCTACACCTTC. The full variable domain, its missing parts supplied by reference TRBV15 and TRBJ1-2, is DAMVIQNPRYQVTQFGKPVTLSCSQTLNHNVMYWYQQKSSQAPKLLFHYYDKDFNNEADTPDNFQSRRPNTSFCFLDIRSPGLGDTAMYLCATSRDWGTEDYGYTFGSGTRLTVV.